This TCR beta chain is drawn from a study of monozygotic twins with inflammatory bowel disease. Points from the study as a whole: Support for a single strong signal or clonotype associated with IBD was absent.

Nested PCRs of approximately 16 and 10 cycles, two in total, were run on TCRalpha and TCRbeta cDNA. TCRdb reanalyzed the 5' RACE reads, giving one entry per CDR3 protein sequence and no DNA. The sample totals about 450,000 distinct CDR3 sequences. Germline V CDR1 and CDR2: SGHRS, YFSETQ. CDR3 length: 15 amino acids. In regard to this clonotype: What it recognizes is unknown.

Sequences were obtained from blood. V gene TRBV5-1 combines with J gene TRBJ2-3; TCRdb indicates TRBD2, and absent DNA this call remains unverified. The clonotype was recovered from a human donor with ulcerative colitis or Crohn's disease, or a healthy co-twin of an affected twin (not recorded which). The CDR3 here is CASSQGGRAMDTQYF.